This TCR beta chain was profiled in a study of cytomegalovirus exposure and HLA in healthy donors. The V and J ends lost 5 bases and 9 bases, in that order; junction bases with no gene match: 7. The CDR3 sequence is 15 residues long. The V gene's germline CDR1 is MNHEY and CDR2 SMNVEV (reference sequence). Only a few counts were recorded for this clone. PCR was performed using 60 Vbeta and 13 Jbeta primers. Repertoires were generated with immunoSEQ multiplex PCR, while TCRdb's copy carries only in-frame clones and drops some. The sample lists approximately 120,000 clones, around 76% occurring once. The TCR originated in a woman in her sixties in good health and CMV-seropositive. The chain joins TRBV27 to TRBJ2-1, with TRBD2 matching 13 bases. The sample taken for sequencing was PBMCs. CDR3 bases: TGTGCCAGCAGTCTGTGGACTAGCGGGAGAGGTGAGCAGTTCTTC. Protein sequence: CASSLWTSGRGEQFF.